This record looks at one T cell receptor beta chain sequence and its context. A read error may produce the germline difference seen at one junction end. A single record per CDR3 protein comes from TCRdb applying MiXCR to the reads. The sample consists of 80,000 to 100,000 distinct CDR3 sequences, roughly 28% of them appearing once. The data originate from a study of type 1 regulatory T cells. Study context: T-allo10 is a Tr1-enriched, alloantigen-specific CD4 T cell product made in vitro.

Looked up from germline, CDR1 is SGHVS and CDR2 is FQNEAQ. CDR3 length: 18 amino acids. The chain uses TRBV7-8 and TRBJ2-5; weak D call: TRBD2 (6 bases). This clonotype was obtained from a human donor in good health. The sequenced sample consisted of CD4+ T cells, either the whole sample or a sorted fraction (not recorded which). The chain's CDR3 is CASSLVLMGLNLQEAQYF. As DNA, the CDR3 is TGTGCCAGCAGCTTAGTGCTGATGGGACTGAACCTTCAAGAGGCCCAGTACTTC.